The rows below give T cell receptor beta chains drawn from one sample of a study of T cell responses to AZD1222 COVID-19 vaccine. The assay was immunoSEQ multiplex PCR, and TCRdb's table has in-frame clones only and misses some. This table holds about 79,000 clones, about 90% found once. This material consisted of peripheral blood, taken on day 0 of MenACWY control vaccination. The receptors shown here come from an adult in good health. The CDR3 runs from the conserved cysteine through the conserved F or W. The order of the fields is J gene, V gene, D gene, clone size, CDR3 DNA, CDR3 protein. A D gene is named only where the DNA matches it firmly. Clone size is shown for a subset of rows, as once, few, many or a class of expanded clone.

TRBJ2-4 TRBV20-1 TRBD2 - TGCAGTGCTAGTAGTCTAGCGGGGGGCCAAAACATTCAGTACTTC CSASSLAGGQNIQYF
TRBJ1-1 TRBV4-1 - - TGCGCCAGCACCGACCTAGGGATGGATAACACTGAAGCTTTCTTT CASTDLGMDNTEAFF
TRBJ1-1 TRBV7-2 - - TGTGCCAGCAGCTTAGGCGGCGGGACGGGGAACACTGAAGCTTTCTTT CASSLGGGTGNTEAFF
TRBJ2-5 TRBV4-3 TRBD1 - TGCGCCAGCAGCCAAGAAGGACAGGGGGCGGGAGAGACCCAGTACTTC CASSQEGQGAGETQYF
TRBJ2-7 TRBV7-2 - - TGTGCCAGCAGCTTTACCGGCTACGAGCAGTACTTC CASSFTGYEQYF
TRBJ1-2 TRBV3-1/TRBV3-2 TRBD1 - TGTGCCAGCAGCCACGGACAGGCCGCTAACTATGGCTACACCTTC CASSHGQAANYGYTF
TRBJ2-1 TRBV11-2 - - TGTGCCAGCAGCTTAGACTTATCCCCGGGCCTGCGGGGGCACTACAATGAGCAGTTCTTC CASSLDLSPGLRGHYNEQFF
TRBJ2-2 TRBV10-1 - - TGCGCCAGCAGTGAGACAATAAGCCTTACCGGGGAGCTGTTTTTT CASSETISLTGELFF
TRBJ1-1 TRBV4-3 - - TGCGCCAGCAGCCATGGGTGGGGCCGCAGTATCACTGAAGCTTTCTTT CASSHGWGRSITEAFF
TRBJ2-7 TRBV27 TRBD1 - TGTGCCAGCAGTTTATCGTGGGGGGACAGGGGTACCTACGAGCAGTACTTC CASSLSWGDRGTYEQYF
TRBJ2-1 TRBV10-3 - - TGTGCCATCAGTGAGCCCCTTGGACAAGACAATGAGCAGTTCTTC CAISEPLGQDNEQFF
TRBJ1-6 TRBV18 TRBD1 once TGTGCCAGCTCACGCGGACAGGGAGAGGATTCACCCCTCCACTTT CASSRGQGEDSPLHF
TRBJ1-4 TRBV3-1/TRBV3-2 TRBD1 - TGTGCCAGCAGCCAATGGGGGACAGGGGGCGAAAAACTGTTTTTT CASSQWGTGGEKLFF
TRBJ1-1 TRBV5-6 - - TGTGCCAGCAGCTTGAGGGGGGATACTGAAGCTTTCTTT CASSLRGDTEAFF
TRBJ1-5 TRBV27 - - TGTGCCAGCGGACAGCCCAATCAGCCCCAGCATTTT CASGQPNQPQHF
TRBJ2-2 TRBV18 TRBD1 - TGTGCCAGCACAGGGGGGCAGAACACCGGGGAGCTGTTTTTT CASTGGQNTGELFF
TRBJ1-5 TRBV6-6 - - TGTGCCAGCAGCAACGCCCCAGGGTCCGCGGATCAGCCCCAGCATTTT CASSNAPGSADQPQHF
TRBJ2-5 TRBV5-1 TRBD1 - TGCGCCAGCAGCACCCGGACAGGGGGCGTAGAGACCCAGTACTTC CASSTRTGGVETQYF
TRBJ2-7 TRBV7-9 - - TGTGCCAGCAGCTTAGCCGGAAGCTACGAGCAGTACTTC CASSLAGSYEQYF
TRBJ2-7 TRBV28 - few TGTGCCAGCAGGCCTTGGACAGACCGTCCGGGCTACGAGCAGTACTTC CASRPWTDRPGYEQYF
TRBJ2-7 TRBV3-1/TRBV3-2 TRBD2 - TGTGCCAGCAGCCAGACAGCGGGAAGCTACGAGCAGTACTTC CASSQTAGSYEQYF
TRBJ1-2 TRBV7-8 TRBD1 - TGTGCCAGCAGCCGGGACAGTAACTATGGCTACACCTTC CASSRDSNYGYTF
TRBJ2-6 TRBV30 TRBD1 - TGTGCCGGACCAGGGGGCTCTGGGGCCAACGTCCTGACTTTC CAGPGGSGANVLTF
TRBJ2-7 TRBV11-3 TRBD1 - TGTGCCAGCAGCCGGACAGGGACCTACGAGCAGTACTTC CASSRTGTYEQYF
TRBJ1-2 TRBV3-1/TRBV3-2 TRBD1 - TGTGCCAGCAGCCAAGGGGACAGTTTCGTCTATGGCTACACCTTC CASSQGDSFVYGYTF
TRBJ2-7 TRBV28 - - TGTGCCAGCAGCTTAGTTCACGAGCAGTACTTC CASSLVHEQYF
TRBJ2-2 TRBV18 - - TGTGCCAGCTCAACCCATAGGGGCAACACCGGGGAGCTGTTTTTT CASSTHRGNTGELFF
TRBJ2-2 TRBV5-5 - once TGTGCCAGCAGCTTATGGCGGGATGGTTCCGGGGAGCTGTTTTTT CASSLWRDGSGELFF
TRBJ1-1 TRBV28 - - TGTGCCAGCCGCGGGGTTGGACCTGAAGCTTTCTTT CASRGVGPEAFF
TRBJ1-4 TRBV6-6 TRBD1 - TGTGCCAGCAGTCCCGGACAGGGGAAAAATGAAAAACTGTTTTTT CASSPGQGKNEKLFF
TRBJ2-3 TRBV29-1 - - TGCAGCGTTGAAGATGGGGGGTCAGATACGCAGTATTTT CSVEDGGSDTQYF
TRBJ2-7 TRBV19 TRBD2 - TGTGCCAGTAGTATAGATCGGGCTAGCGGGGGTTACGAGCAGTACTTC CASSIDRASGGYEQYF
TRBJ1-2 TRBV3-1/TRBV3-2 - - TGTGCCAGCAGCCAAGTTCAGGCGGCCTATGGCTACACCTTC CASSQVQAAYGYTF
TRBJ2-2 TRBV19 - - TGTGCCAGTAGTATAGATTGGAACACCGGGGAGCTGTTTTTT CASSIDWNTGELFF
TRBJ1-3 TRBV7-2 - - TGTGCCAGCACCCCCCAGTCGGTGGATTCGGGCACCATATATTTT CASTPQSVDSGTIYF
TRBJ2-7 TRBV29-1 - - TGCAGCGTGGAGGGGGATTCCTACGAGCAGTACTTC CSVEGDSYEQYF
TRBJ1-2 TRBV11-2 TRBD1 - TGTGCCAGCAGCCTCGACGGGGACAGGGGTTATGGCTACACCTTC CASSLDGDRGYGYTF
TRBJ1-2 TRBV15 TRBD1 - TGTGCCACCAGCAGAGAGACAGGGGTAGGCTACACCTTC CATSRETGVGYTF
TRBJ2-7 TRBV19 - - TGTGCCAGTAGCTCTCAGGGGACGAGCTCCTACGAGCAGTACTTC CASSSQGTSSYEQYF
TRBJ1-2 TRBV7-2 TRBD1 - TGTGCCAGCAGCTTGGCAGGGGGCGATGGCTACACCTTC CASSLAGGDGYTF
TRBJ1-5 TRBV6-4 - - TGTGCCAGCAGTGACCCTCCTCATATTGGACAGAAGAATAGCAATCAGCCCCAGCATTTT CASSDPPHIGQKNSNQPQHF
TRBJ1-3 TRBV6-5 - - TGTGCCAGCAGCCGGGACCGGTTCCCTGGAAACACCATATATTTT CASSRDRFPGNTIYF
TRBJ2-1 TRBV7-9 - - TGTGCCAGCAGCTTATCCGTTTGGGAGCAGTTCTTC CASSLSVWEQFF
TRBJ2-3 TRBV6-5 TRBD2 - TGTGCCAGCAGTTACCAAGCGGGAGACACAGATACGCAGTATTTT CASSYQAGDTDTQYF
TRBJ1-5 TRBV14 TRBD1 - TGTGCCAGCAGCCAAGCTCCGGGACAGGGGAACAATCAGCCCCAGCATTTT CASSQAPGQGNNQPQHF
TRBJ2-7 TRBV5-1 - - TGCGCCAGCAGCTTGGACTACGAGCAGTACTTC CASSLDYEQYF
TRBJ1-5 TRBV27 TRBD1 - TGTGCCAGCAGTCCTTTCGACAGGGTCCAGCCCCAGCATTTT CASSPFDRVQPQHF
TRBJ1-2 TRBV28 TRBD1 - TGTGCCAGCAGTTTATTTTTCCCCGGACAGGGGGACTATGGCTACACCTTC CASSLFFPGQGDYGYTF
TRBJ2-5 TRBV7-2 TRBD2 - TGTGCCAGCAGCCTCCAGGTAGCGGGCCCGTACCAAGAGACCCAGTACTTC CASSLQVAGPYQETQYF
TRBJ2-1 TRBV2 TRBD2 - TGTGCCAGCAGTGAAGGGCTAGCGGAGGGACGGAATGAGCAGTTCTTC CASSEGLAEGRNEQFF
TRBJ2-7 TRBV10-2 TRBD2 - TGCGCCAGCAGTGAGTCGTTGACTAGCGGCTACGAGCAGTACTTC CASSESLTSGYEQYF